A single sample is the source of the 23 T cell receptor beta chains below, sequenced in a study of beta chain features in type 1 diabetes. Since all of the isolated RNA was reverse transcribed, expressed TCRB transcripts were what got sequenced. Sequencing used immunoSEQ multiplex PCR; TCRdb keeps in-frame clones, though not all of them. The sample lists hundreds of thousands of clones, roughly 11% occurring once. The sequencing sample was made of naive CD4+ T cells from blood. The receptors were gathered from a woman younger than 45 in good health.

A few counts support this clone. The gene calls are TRBV5-4 and TRBJ2-5; 8 bases are a match to TRBD1. The germline V gene has CDR1 SGHNT and CDR2 YYREEE (reference sequence). The CDR3 extends over 14 amino acids. Trimming removed 4 bases from V and 3 bases from J; junction bases left unmatched: 5. The CDR3 is CASSQRTGKETQYF. CDR3 DNA: TGTGCCAGCAGCCAAAGGACAGGGAAAGAGACCCAGTACTTC. Full variable domain (rest looked up from reference TRBV5-4 and TRBJ2-5): ETGVTQSPTHLIKTRGQQVTLRCSSQSGHNTVSWYQQALGQGPQFIFQYYREEENGRGNFPPRFSGLQFPNYSSELNVNALELDDSALYLCASSQRTGKETQYFGPGTRLLVL.

This clone turned up a few times. The CDR3 is CASSQASDKLAWGEQFF. CDR3 sequence (DNA): TGCGCCAGCAGCCAAGCTTCGGACAAACTGGCCTGGGGTGAGCAGTTCTTC. V and J are TRBV4-3 and TRBJ2-1; possible D gene TRBD1, 5 bases. Per germline, CDR1 LGHNA and CDR2 YSLEER. The CDR3 covers 17 residues. V lost 1 base to trimming and J lost 9 bases, with 22 bases between them.

This clone occurred a few times. The germline gene is not matched at one end of the junction; a read error may be the cause. J is TRBJ2-2 and V is TRBV5-1; 9 nucleotides agree with TRBD1. Germline values: CDR1 SGHRS, CDR2 YFSETQ. CDR3 length: 16 amino acids. CDR3 coding DNA: TGCGCCAGCAGCTTAATCGGGACAGGGAGCCTTCGGGAACTGTTTTTT. This translates into CASSLIGTGSLRELFF.

This clone was counted a few times. The chain employs TRBV25-1 and TRBJ2-1; TRBD2 aligns across 13 bases. Germline V gene lookup returns CDR1 MGHDK and CDR2 SYGVNS. CDR3 length: 17 amino acids. V lost 7 bases to trimming and J lost 7 bases; unmatched junction nucleotides: 13. The CDR3 protein is CASTNRTSGSSRNEQFF. In DNA form, the CDR3 reads TGTGCCAGCACCAATAGGACTAGCGGGAGTAGTCGTAATGAGCAGTTCTTC.

The V gene is TRBV5-1, the J gene TRBJ2-5; a weak D match, TRBD1 (7 bases). The length of the CDR3 is 16 residues. Germline CDR1 and CDR2: SGHRS and YFSETQ. The ends were cut back, 4 bases at V and 5 bases at J, with 21 bases in the middle. The CDR3 coding sequence is TGCGCCAGCAGCGTCATCCCAGGGGGAGGTCGGGAGACCCAGTACTTC. This gives the protein CASSVIPGGGRETQYF.

This chain joins TRBV14 and TRBJ2-1; 7 bases match TRBD2. Trimming took 2 bases from V and 2 from J; bases not matched to a gene: 3. Germline V CDR1 and CDR2: SGHDN, FVKESK. The CDR3 sequence is 15 residues long. DNA for the CDR3: TGTGCCAGCAGCCAACAGCGGGGTCCCTACAATGAGCAGTTCTTC. It codes for CASSQQRGPYNEQFF.

The chain couples TRBV11-3 to TRBJ1-5, with D possibly TRBD1 on 6 matching bases. The germline gives CDR1 SGHNT, CDR2 YENEEA. The CDR3 spans 14 residues. V gave up 1 base and J gave up 3 bases, with 7 bases separating them. CDR3 residues: CASSLAGANQPQHF. DNA for the CDR3: TGTGCCAGCAGCTTAGCAGGGGCCAATCAGCCCCAGCATTTT. Using reference TRBV11-3 and TRBJ1-5 for the parts outside the CDR3, the full variable domain is EAGVVQSPRYKIIEKKQPVAFWCNPISGHNTLYWYLQNLGQGPELLIRYENEEAVDDSQLPKDRFSAERLKGVDSTLKIQPAELGDSAVYLCASSLAGANQPQHFGDGTRLSIL.

This clone was seen once. The genes are TRBV7-3 and TRBJ2-5; D perhaps matches TRBD2 (6 bases). Germline loops: CDR1 SGHTA, CDR2 FQGTGA. Trimming took 5 bases from V and 4 from J, leaving 11 bases between them. This CDR3 spans 13 amino acids. The CDR3 bases are TGTGCCAGCAGCCGGGGACTGGGAGAGACCCAGTACTTC. Its protein product is CASSRGLGETQYF.

This sequence joins TRBV28 and TRBJ2-3; possibly TRBD1 for D (6 bases). V lost 4 bases to trimming and J lost 0 bases, with 14 bases between them. The V gene's germline CDR1 is MDHEN and CDR2 SYDVKM. The CDR3 spans 16 residues. CDR3 nucleotide sequence: TGTGCCAGCAGTTATACGACAGGCATGAGCACAGATACGCAGTATTTT. This sequence encodes CASSYTTGMSTDTQYF.

The V gene is TRBV7-6, the J gene TRBJ2-1; the match to TRBD2 covers 10 bases. CDR3 length: 15 amino acids. The J segment lost 10 bases and the V segment lost 1 base, leaving 7 bases of the junction unmatched. CDR1 is SGHVS and CDR2 is FNYEAQ in the germline V gene. The CDR3 spells CASSLGTSGAGEQFF. Written as DNA, the CDR3 is TGTGCCAGCAGCTTAGGGACTAGCGGAGCTGGGGAGCAGTTCTTC.

There are a few counts of this clone. The chain has TRBV25-1 and TRBJ2-6; possibly TRBD1 for D (6 bases). From germline, CDR1 is MGHDK and CDR2 SYGVNS. The CDR3 has 16 residues. The germline V and J ends were trimmed by 2 bases and 4 bases, with 12 bases remaining between them. The CDR3 sequence: CASSEHRVAGANVLTF. The CDR3 DNA sequence: TGTGCCAGCAGTGAACACAGGGTAGCCGGGGCCAACGTCCTGACTTTC. Variable domain in full (rest from reference TRBV25-1 and TRBJ2-6): EADIYQTPRYLVIGTGKKITLECSQTMGHDKMYWYQQDPGMELHLIHYSYGVNSTEKGDLSSESTVSRIRTEHFPLTLESARPSHTSQYLCASSEHRVAGANVLTFGAGSRLTVL.

This clone was seen more than once but under ten times. The gene calls are TRBV7-2 and TRBJ2-1, with 13 bases lining up with TRBD2. CDR3 length: 15 amino acids. The germline V gene has CDR1 SGHTA and CDR2 FQGNSA. V shed 5 bases and J 10 bases; nucleotides not matched to a gene: 8. CDR3 DNA: TGTGCCAGCAGCGATCCCGGGACTAGCGGGATAGAGCAGTTCTTC. This translates into CASSDPGTSGIEQFF.

In its sample, this clone was seen a few times. The V and J genes are TRBV20-1 and TRBJ1-1, with TRBD1 matching 7 bases. V lost 6 bases, J lost 7 bases, and 5 bases stayed unmatched. The CDR3 consists of 11 residues. CDR1 is DFQATT and CDR2 is SNEGSKA in the germline V gene (reference sequence). In nucleotides, the CDR3 is TGCAGTGCAGATGGACAGGTTGAAGCTTTCTTT. Encoded protein: CSADGQVEAFF.

J is TRBJ2-7 and V is TRBV10-3; a weak D match, TRBD2 (6 bases). CDR3 length: 11 residues. Germline V gives CDR1 ENHRY, CDR2 SYGVKD. The V and J ends lost 6 bases and 3 bases respectively, with 6 bases between them. CDR3 sequence reads: CAIRTSYEQYF. DNA for the CDR3: TGTGCCATCAGGACTAGCTACGAGCAGTACTTC.

This sequence joins TRBV5-1 and TRBJ2-2; 8 bases match TRBD2. The germline gives CDR1 SGHRS, CDR2 YFSETQ. The length of the CDR3 is 16 residues. V shed 4 bases and J 1 base; nucleotides not matched to a gene: 6. DNA of the CDR3: TGCGCCAGCAGCGTCGAGCGGGGGCGGAACACCGGGGAGCTGTTTTTT. Its translation is CASSVERGRNTGELFF.

This clone was seen a handful of times. The chain carries TRBV7-9 and TRBJ2-5; maybe TRBD2 (6 bases). In germline, CDR1 is SEHNR, CDR2 FQNEAQ (reference sequence). With 2 bases removed from V and 1 base from J, the gap between germline ends came to 8 bases. CDR3 length: 14 amino acids. CDR3 sequence reads: CASSLLASQETQYF. CDR3 nucleotides: TGTGCCAGCAGCTTACTAGCGAGCCAAGAGACCCAGTACTTC. Drawing the rest from reference TRBV7-9 and TRBJ2-5, the complete variable domain is DTGVSQNPRHKITKRGQNVTFRCDPISEHNRLYWYRQTLGQGPEFLTYFQNEAQLEKSRLLSDRFSAERPKGSFSTLEIQRTEQGDSAMYLCASSLLASQETQYFGPGTRLLVL.

This clone showed up just a few times. The chain employs TRBV2 and TRBJ2-4; D might be TRBD1 (6 bases). Germline V gene data show CDR1 as SNHLY and CDR2 as FYNNEI. V was shortened by 5 bases and J by 0 bases, with 11 bases between the two germline ends. This CDR3 region has 15 residues. The CDR3 loop reads CASSPSRGAKNIQYF. CDR3 bases: TGTGCCAGCAGTCCATCCAGGGGAGCCAAAAACATTCAGTACTTC. Combining the CDR3 with reference TRBV2 and TRBJ2-4 gives the whole variable domain EPEVTQTPSHQVTQMGQEVILRCVPISNHLYFYWYRQILGQKVEFLVSFYNNEISEKSEIFDDQFSVERPDGSNFTLKIRSTKLEDSAMYFCASSPSRGAKNIQYFGAGTRLSVL.

V and J are TRBV28 and TRBJ2-4; TRBD2 matches 12 bases. V shed 4 bases, J shed 12 bases, and the junction held 10 bases outside the gene matches. CDR3 length: 15 residues. The germline V gene has CDR1 MDHEN and CDR2 SYDVKM. The CDR3 DNA reads TGTGCCAGCAGTTCTCCTAGCGGGAGGGCCCTAGGTCAGTACTTC. This gives the protein CASSSPSGRALGQYF.

This chain connects TRBV27 to TRBJ1-2; a weak D match, TRBD1 (6 bases). Germline CDR1 MNHEY, CDR2 SMNVEV (reference sequence). Trimming took off 5 bases at V and 2 bases at J, with 12 bases between the two ends. This CDR3 is 14 amino acids long. In DNA, the CDR3 is TGTGCCAGCAGTACCCGCGGACAGAACTATGGCTACACCTTC. Residues: CASSTRGQNYGYTF.

The rearrangement links TRBV11-1 to TRBJ2-3, with 9 nucleotides matching TRBD1. Germline values: CDR1 SGHAT, CDR2 FQDESV (reference sequence). J lost 3 bases, V lost 5 bases, and 6 bases had no gene match. The CDR3 runs to 15 residues. The CDR3 sequence is CASSLGTGRTDTQYF. For the CDR3, the DNA is TGTGCCAGCAGCCTCGGGACAGGGCGAACAGATACGCAGTATTTT.

This clone has a handful of counts. The rearrangement joins TRBV28 to TRBJ2-7, with 9 bases identical to TRBD1. The V gene end was trimmed by 5 bases and the J gene end by 1 base; junction bases not matched to a gene: 6. From germline, CDR1 is MDHEN and CDR2 SYDVKM. The CDR3 runs 15 residues. CDR3 loop: CASSGIGTGSYEQYF. The CDR3 nucleotides read TGTGCCAGCAGTGGAATAGGGACAGGGTCCTACGAGCAGTACTTC.

The V gene is TRBV19, the J gene TRBJ2-2; 10 positions agree with TRBD1. The germline gives CDR1 LNHDA, CDR2 SQIVND (reference sequence). V was pared by 11 bases and J by 4 bases, with 4 bases of the junction left unmatched. The CDR3 is 13 residues long. The CDR3 DNA reads as TGTGCCGGGGGACAGGGGAGCACCGGGGAGCTGTTTTTT. It codes for CAGGQGSTGELFF. Full variable domain (rest looked up from reference TRBV19 and TRBJ2-2): DGGITQSPKYLFRKEGQNVTLSCEQNLNHDAMYWYRQDPGQGLRLIYYSQIVNDFQKGDIAEGYSVSREKKESFPLTVTSAQKNPTAFYLCAGGQGSTGELFFGEGSRLTVL.

This chain joins TRBV27 and TRBJ2-7; 9 positions agree with TRBD1. Germline assignment: CDR1 MNHEY and CDR2 SMNVEV (reference sequence). With 3 bases clipped from V and 3 bases from J, the junction kept 3 bases outside the gene matches. The CDR3 has 14 amino acids. Written as DNA, the CDR3 is TGTGCCAGCAGTTTGAAGGACAGGGGCTACGAGCAGTACTTC. Its translation is CASSLKDRGYEQYF.